The clone carrying this T cell receptor (beta chain) was recorded a few times. This entry is derived from a study of T cells after yellow fever vaccination. Findings of the study overall: Reappearance after the booster was seen for most primary-vaccination clones, at 95% to 96% CD4 and 85% to 90% CD8.

MiXCR, run by TCRdb on the 5' RACE reads, gives a single entry per CDR3 protein. Of approximately 85,000 distinct CDR3 sequences listed, 13% are singletons. CDR3 length: 13 residues. Trimming left V 5 bases short and J 0 bases short, with 7 bases between. CDR1 SGHTA and CDR2 FQGNSA come from the germline V gene. This TCR was recovered from a man between 18 and 35 years old who received the YFV17D yellow fever vaccine. The genes are TRBV7-2 and TRBJ2-5; no clear D gene. The sequences come from CD8+ T cells not binding an NS4B(214-222) dextramer, sorted from PBMCs, collected less than 25 days after the first yellow fever vaccination. CDR3 region: CASSPNYQETQYF. CDR3 bases: TGTGCCAGCAGCCCAAACTACCAAGAGACCCAGTACTTC.